This T cell receptor (beta chain) was documented in a study of blood T cell repertoires in COVID-19. Across the whole study: Samples taken during acute and convalescent COVID-19 were collected in the United States, Italy and Spain.

Two negative PCRs, clearance, or symptom resolution characterized the recovered Cohort 3 donors. Germline-derived CDR1 and CDR2 are SEHNR and FQNEAQ (reference sequence). The V and J ends lost 6 bases and 3 bases, in that order; junction bases with no gene match: 4. The CDR3 extends over 14 amino acids. Using immunoSEQ multiplex PCR, the repertoire was profiled, and TCRdb retains in-frame clones only, with some absent. The table includes 400,000 to 500,000 clones, around 87% detected once. The J gene is TRBJ1-4, the V gene TRBV7-9; TRBD1 matches at 7 bases. This clonotype originated in a woman between 40 and 50 years old who had recovered from COVID-19. The material sequenced was PBMCs or T cells enriched from blood (not recorded which). CDR3 region: CASRPGGANEKLFF. The CDR3 region has the DNA TGTGCCAGCAGGCCAGGGGGAGCTAATGAAAAACTGTTTTTT.